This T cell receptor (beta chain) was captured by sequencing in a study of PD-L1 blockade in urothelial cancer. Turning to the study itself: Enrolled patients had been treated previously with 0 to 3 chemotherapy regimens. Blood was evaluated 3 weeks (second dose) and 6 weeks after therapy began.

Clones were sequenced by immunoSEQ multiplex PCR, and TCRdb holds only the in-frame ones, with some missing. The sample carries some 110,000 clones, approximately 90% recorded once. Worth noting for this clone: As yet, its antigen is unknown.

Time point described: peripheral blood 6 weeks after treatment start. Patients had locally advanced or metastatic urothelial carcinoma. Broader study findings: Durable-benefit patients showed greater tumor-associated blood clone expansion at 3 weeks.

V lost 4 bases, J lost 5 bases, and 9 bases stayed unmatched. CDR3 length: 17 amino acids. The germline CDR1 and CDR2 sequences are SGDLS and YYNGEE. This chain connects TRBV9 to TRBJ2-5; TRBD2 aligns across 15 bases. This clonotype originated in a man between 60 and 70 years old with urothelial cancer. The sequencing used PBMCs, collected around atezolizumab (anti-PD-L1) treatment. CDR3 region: CASSPPGLAGGRETQYF. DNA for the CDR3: TGTGCCAGCAGCCCCCCCGGACTAGCGGGAGGGAGGGAGACCCAGTACTTC.